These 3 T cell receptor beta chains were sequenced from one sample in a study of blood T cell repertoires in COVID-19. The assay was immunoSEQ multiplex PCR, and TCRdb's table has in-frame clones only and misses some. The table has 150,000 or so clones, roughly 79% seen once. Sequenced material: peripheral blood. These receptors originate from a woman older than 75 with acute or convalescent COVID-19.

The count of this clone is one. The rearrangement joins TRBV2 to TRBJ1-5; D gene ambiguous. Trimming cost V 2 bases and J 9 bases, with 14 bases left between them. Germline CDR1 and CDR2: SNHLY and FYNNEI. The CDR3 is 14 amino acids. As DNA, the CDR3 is TGTGCCAGCAGTGAAAGCCAGGCCCGTGGGCCCCAGCATTTT. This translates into CASSESQARGPQHF.

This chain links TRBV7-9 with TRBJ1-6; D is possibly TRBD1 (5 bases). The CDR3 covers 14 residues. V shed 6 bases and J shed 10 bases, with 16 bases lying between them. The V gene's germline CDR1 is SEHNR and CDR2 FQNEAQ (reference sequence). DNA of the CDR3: TGTGCCAGCAGATCGGGACTTGACTTGTCACCCCTCCACTTT. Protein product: CASRSGLDLSPLHF.

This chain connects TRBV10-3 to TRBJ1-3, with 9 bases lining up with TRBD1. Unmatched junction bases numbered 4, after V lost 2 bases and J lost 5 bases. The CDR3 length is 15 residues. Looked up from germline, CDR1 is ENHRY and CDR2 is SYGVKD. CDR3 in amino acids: CAISESDRGRNTIYF. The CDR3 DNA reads TGTGCCATCAGTGAGAGTGACAGGGGGAGAAACACCATATATTTT.